These 21 T cell receptor beta chains came from one sample sequenced in a study of T-cell reconstitution after alpha-beta-depleted transplantation in children. Preparing the TCRbeta library involved the use of unique molecular identifiers. TCRdb reprocessed the PCR reads via MiXCR and lists one record per CDR3 protein. The sample shows some 600,000 distinct CDR3 sequences, approximately 16% of them seen only once. Sequencing was performed on PBMCs from the stem cell graft donor, taken from the stem cell graft. Receptors originate from a human donor who donated a stem cell graft to a child with acute myeloid leukemia.

This clonotype was seen at least ten times. The V and J genes are TRBV7-8 and TRBJ2-3; 14 bases map to TRBD2. V trimming: 4 bases; J trimming: 6 bases; junction bases outside the gene matches: 9. From germline, CDR1 is SGHVS and CDR2 FQNEAQ. There are 17 residues in the CDR3. For the CDR3, the DNA is TGTGCCAGCAGCTCCCGGACTAGCGGGGGGCCGCGTGATACGCAGTATTTT. Protein sequence: CASSSRTSGGPRDTQYF.

This clonotype was counted ten times or more. One end of the junction varies from germline; a read error may be responsible. This sequence joins TRBV7-2 and TRBJ1-4; D is undetermined. CDR3 size: 13 residues. CDR1 is SGHTA, CDR2 FQGNSA, per germline. The CDR3 nucleotides read TGTGCCAGCAGCTTAGCAGGCAATGGAAAACTGTTTTTT. It yields the protein CASSLAGNGKLFF.

The chain employs TRBV27 and TRBJ1-2, with 8 bases identical to TRBD1. CDR3 length: 16 residues. Unmatched junction bases numbered 17, after V lost 6 bases and J lost 8 bases. The germline V gene has CDR1 MNHEY and CDR2 SMNVEV (reference sequence). This CDR3 reads CASSSGYPQGGEGYTF. The CDR3 region has the DNA TGTGCCAGCAGCTCGGGCTACCCACAGGGGGGAGAAGGCTACACCTTC.

The chain is built from TRBV20-1 and TRBJ2-7; TRBD1 agrees at 8 bases. V shed 1 base and J 0 bases; nucleotides not matched to a gene: 8. CDR1 and CDR2 from the germline V gene are DFQATT and SNEGSKA (reference sequence). This CDR3 has 16 amino acids. The CDR3 bases are TGCAGTGCTAGAGGACAGGGGAGGCGATTCTCCTACGAGCAGTACGTC. Protein sequence: CSARGQGRRFSYEQYV.

This clonotype was seen a handful of times. The chain has TRBV27 and TRBJ1-5; D may be TRBD1 (5 bases). V was cut by 7 bases and J by 3 bases, with 19 bases left in between. The germline V gene has CDR1 MNHEY and CDR2 SMNVEV (reference sequence). CDR3 length equals 16 residues. CDR3 sequence reads: CASKRSDRGTNQPQHF. CDR3 sequence (DNA): TGTGCCAGCAAACGTTCCGACCGGGGCACCAATCAGCCCCAGCATTTT.

The V gene is TRBV5-1, the J gene TRBJ1-6; 8 bases align to TRBD1. Germline CDR1 SGHRS, CDR2 YFSETQ. The CDR3 sequence is 14 residues long. Unmatched junction bases numbered 9, after V lost 3 bases and J lost 13 bases. The CDR3 spells CASSWGQEASPLHF. CDR3 nucleotides: TGCGCCAGCAGCTGGGGACAGGAAGCCTCCCCCCTCCACTTT.

Points on this clonotype: A clone one base away is much larger, so this may be a read error. For the CDR3, the DNA is TGTGCCAGCAGCTTGGGGGAAGGAAATAATGAAAAACTGTTTTTT. This codes for CASSLGEGNNEKLFF. The chain links TRBV5-5 to TRBJ1-4; D uncertain. Trimming left V 0 bases short and J 4 bases short, with 10 bases between. CDR1 is SGHKS, CDR2 YYEKEE, per germline (reference sequence). The CDR3 is 15 residues long.

The table lists this clonotype with a few counts. The DNA of the CDR3 is TGTGCCAGCGGTAAACGGGCATTTCAAGAGACCCAGTACTTC. Translating gives CASGKRAFQETQYF. V and J are TRBV27 and TRBJ2-5; D is unclear. The CDR3 is 14 residues long. V was trimmed by 8 bases and J by 2 bases, leaving 15 bases between them. From germline, CDR1 is MNHEY and CDR2 SMNVEV (reference sequence).

This clonotype was recorded a few times. The chain combines TRBV11-1 with TRBJ1-1; D is undetermined. Germline CDR1 SGHAT, CDR2 FQDESV (reference sequence). Trimming cost V 3 bases and J 1 base, with 21 bases left between them. This CDR3 region has 18 residues. CDR3 nucleotide sequence: TGTGCCAGCAGCTTTGCGATACCCCTCCGGCAAGGGAACACTGAAGCTTTCTTT. Protein: CASSFAIPLRQGNTEAFF. Full variable domain (outside the CDR3, taken from reference TRBV11-1 and TRBJ1-1): EAEVAQSPRYKITEKSQAVAFWCDPISGHATLYWYRQILGQGPELLVQFQDESVVDDSQLPKDRFSAERLKGVDSTLKIQPAELGDSAMYLCASSFAIPLRQGNTEAFFGQGTRLTVV.

This clonotype was detected only a few times. DNA of the CDR3: TGTGCCAGCAGTTTAGGGCAGGGAGTCGATAATTCACCCCTCCACTTT. Protein: CASSLGQGVDNSPLHF. The chain has TRBV12-3 or TRBV12-4 and TRBJ1-6; a weak D match, TRBD1 (5 bases). V was shortened by 1 base and J by 5 bases, with 12 bases between the two germline ends. The CDR3 is 16 amino acids.

This clonotype was recorded at least ten times. V and J are TRBV20-1 and TRBJ2-7; D possibly uses TRBD1 or TRBD2 (5 bases each). Germline V gene lookup returns CDR1 DFQATT and CDR2 SNEGSKA (reference sequence). V lost 3 bases and J lost 4, with 13 bases in between. The CDR3 totals 13 residues. CDR3 sequence reads: CSARGVLSYEQYF. CDR3 DNA sequence: TGCAGTGCTAGGGGGGTTTTGAGTTACGAGCAGTACTTC.

This clonotype was seen at least ten times. The chain couples TRBV20-1 to TRBJ1-2; 7 nucleotides match TRBD1. This CDR3 is 15 amino acids long. With V trimmed by 6 bases and J by 8 bases, 18 bases remained unmatched. Germline V lookup: CDR1 DFQATT, CDR2 SNEGSKA (reference sequence). The CDR3 loop reads CSAQNARGQLGGYTF. The CDR3 DNA is TGCAGTGCCCAGAACGCTCGGGGACAGTTAGGAGGCTACACCTTC.

This clonotype has only a few counts. This chain joins TRBV5-1 and TRBJ1-5, with unresolved D. Germline V gives CDR1 SGHRS, CDR2 YFSETQ. V was trimmed by 4 bases and J by 5 bases, leaving 10 bases between them. The CDR3 spans 13 residues. The CDR3 reads CASSPDGHQPQHF. CDR3 nucleotides: TGCGCCAGCAGCCCGGACGGGCATCAGCCCCAGCATTTT.

There are a few counts of this clonotype. The J gene is TRBJ2-1, the V gene TRBV24-1, with TRBD2 matching 11 bases. Losses at the gene ends were 4 bases for V and 6 bases for J; bases not matched to a gene: 7. Germline V CDR1 and CDR2: KGHDR, SFDVKD. This CDR3 spans 16 amino acids. DNA of the CDR3: TGTGCCACCAGTGACTCTTCTAGCGGGGGGCTCAATGAGCAGTTCTTC. It is translated as CATSDSSSGGLNEQFF.

In this sample, this clonotype turned up a few times. The chain employs TRBV11-2 and TRBJ2-7; D is ambiguous. Germline V CDR1 and CDR2: SGHAT, FQNNGV. V lost 5 bases to trimming and J lost 3 bases, with 14 bases between them. CDR3 length: 14 residues. CDR3 sequence: CASSPTDGRYEQYF. Here the CDR3 DNA reads TGTGCCAGCAGCCCGACGGACGGCCGCTACGAGCAGTACTTC.

The chain links TRBV14 to TRBJ2-1, with a possible D match to TRBD2 (6 bases). This CDR3 region has 15 residues. Trimming left V 4 bases short and J 4 bases short, with 14 bases between. Germline V gives CDR1 SGHDN, CDR2 FVKESK. Here the CDR3 DNA reads TGTGCCAGCAGCCTGGACTACCGACCATACAATGAGCAGTTCTTC. It yields the protein CASSLDYRPYNEQFF.

The V and J genes are TRBV5-1 and TRBJ2-7; D possibly corresponds to TRBD1 (5 bases). There are 12 residues in the CDR3. The V gene's germline CDR1 is SGHRS and CDR2 YFSETQ. Deletions cut 5 bases from V and 3 bases from J, with 9 bases between. CDR3 sequence reads: CASRPDSYEQYF. CDR3 bases: TGCGCCAGCAGACCCGACAGCTACGAGCAGTACTTC. The full variable domain, in which reference TRBV5-1 and TRBJ2-7 provide the parts outside the CDR3, is KAGVTQTPRYLIKTRGQQVTLSCSPISGHRSVSWYQQTPGQGLQFLFEYFSETQRNKGNFPGRFSGRQFSNSRSEMNVSTLELGDSALYLCASRPDSYEQYFGPGTRLTVT.

This clonotype was recorded a few times. V usage is TRBV4-2 and J usage is TRBJ1-2, with no clear D. Trimming took off 3 bases at V and 5 bases at J, with 13 bases between the two ends. Looked up from germline, CDR1 is LGHNA and CDR2 is YNFKEQ. The CDR3 contains 14 residues. CDR3 protein: CASSHGVSGYGYTF. The CDR3 coding sequence is TGTGCCAGCAGCCATGGCGTTTCGGGGTATGGCTACACCTTC.

The chain recombines TRBV7-2 with TRBJ2-7; TRBD1 matches at 9 bases. Germline CDR1 and CDR2: SGHTA and FQGNSA. The CDR3 runs 14 residues. Trimming removed 4 bases from V and 4 bases from J; junction bases left unmatched: 5. CDR3 coding DNA: TGTGCCAGCAGCTGGGGGACAGGGTCATACGAGCAGTACTTC. This encodes CASSWGTGSYEQYF.

This clonotype was counted between two and nine times. The chain joins TRBV7-2 to TRBJ2-7, with 14 nucleotides matching TRBD2. V gave up 5 bases and J gave up 4 bases; unmatched junction bases: 4. Germline assignment: CDR1 SGHTA and CDR2 FQGNSA. The CDR3 runs 15 residues. The CDR3, as DNA: TGTGCCAGCAGCCGTAGGACTAGCGGGGGGTACGAGCAGTACTTC. This encodes CASSRRTSGGYEQYF.

Regarding this clonotype: A much larger clone differs by one base, so this may be a read error. This chain joins TRBV12-3 or TRBV12-4 and TRBJ2-3; possible D gene TRBD1, 7 bases. The CDR3 consists of 13 residues. This CDR3 is CASRFGGTDMQYF. CDR3 DNA sequence: TGTGCCAGCAGATTCGGAGGGACAGATATGCAGTATTTT.